This T cell receptor (beta chain) was captured by sequencing in a study of cytomegalovirus exposure and HLA in healthy donors. Study findings and constraints: A prior analysis recorded that most TCR beta V segments were productive about 87% or about 30% of the time. It was only CMV serostatus that was available as immune exposure information.

PCR amplification relied on 60 Vbeta primers (plus 13 Jbeta primers). In the authors' workflow: Later reanalysis found 80 million or so unique TCR beta chains, some 10 million of them shared. Assay: immunoSEQ multiplex PCR; the TCRdb copy retains only in-frame clones and omits some. V and J calls plus clone size are reproduced from that table; the DNA served to infer D and trimming. The table shows 85,000 to 120,000 clones, with around 75% occurring only once. This clone was seen only a few times. The antigen is undetermined. The CDR3 contains 16 residues. V usage is TRBV21-1 and J usage is TRBJ2-1; the table's TRBD1 call for D was not verified on the DNA. TRBV21-1 is recorded as a pseudogene. The sample taken for sequencing was PBMCs. The source is a female donor in good health and CMV-seronegative. For the CDR3, the DNA is TGTGCCAGCAGCACACACAGGGCAAGCTCCTACAATGAGCAGTTCTTC. As protein: CASSTHRASSYNEQFF.